A single T cell receptor (beta chain) is shown here with its context. Its target is unknown. Germline CDR1 reads SNHLY; CDR2 reads FYNNEI. CDR3 length: 16 residues. V gave up 4 bases and J gave up 6 bases, with 19 bases separating them. Treatment specified: roughly 19 received Ad26.COV2.S at low or high dose, single or two shots; about 5 received placebo; per-sample allocation not given. Sampling was done on day 63 after the first vaccine or placebo injection. This sample was taken from a study of Ad26.COV2.S vaccination and SARS-CoV-2 variants. Across the study: Doses of Ad26.COV2.S were injected into muscle once or twice, 56 days apart. Study outcomes and limitations: Vaccine recipients surpassed placebo recipients in spike-specific TCR breadth. Substantial breadth in spike-specific CD8+ and CD4+ T cell responses was reportedly seen after vaccination.

This table comes from immunoSEQ multiplex PCR, and its TCRdb copy is limited to in-frame clones, with some not included. The sample shows a few hundred thousand clones, 80% to 90% of them seen only once. This sample comprised peripheral blood, obtained in a trial of Ad26.COV2.S vaccine versus placebo. The TCR sequence derives from a person aged 18 to 65 who received the Ad26.COV2.S COVID-19 vaccine or a placebo. The J gene is TRBJ2-4, the V gene TRBV2; D possibly corresponds to TRBD1 (5 bases). In DNA, the CDR3 is TGTGCCAGCAGTGCGGTGGCAGGGATGCCACTAAACATTCAGTACTTC. Its protein product is CASSAVAGMPLNIQYF. The variable domain in full, completed from reference TRBV2 and TRBJ2-4, reads EPEVTQTPSHQVTQMGQEVILRCVPISNHLYFYWYRQILGQKVEFLVSFYNNEISEKSEIFDDQFSVERPDGSNFTLKIRSTKLEDSAMYFCASSAVAGMPLNIQYFGAGTRLSVL.